Listed here are 32 T cell receptor beta chains from one sample, sequenced in a study of OX40 agonist ivuxolimab in advanced cancers. The library came from the immunoSEQ multiplex PCR assay. Drawn from immuneACCESS, this table holds only the in-frame rearrangements with V and J called that TCRdb kept. Clones are partly lost; checked studies trace under half to an unresolved V gene and leave the rest unexplained. The sample table shows roughly 72,000 clones, and 89% are seen once. Approximately 10% of the sample goes to the ten largest clones. The sample in question was CD4+ or CD8+ T cells sorted from blood, obtained in a trial of the OX40 agonist ivuxolimab. The receptors come from an adult with an advanced solid tumor such as melanoma, head and neck, liver or kidney cancer.

The chain couples TRBV5-1 to TRBJ2-3; D remains ambiguous. The ends were cut back, 2 bases at V and 1 base at J, with 5 bases in the middle. CDR1 and CDR2 (germline): SGHRS, YFSETQ. The CDR3 covers 13 residues. The CDR3 sequence is CASSLHGTDTQYF. The CDR3 DNA is TGCGCCAGCAGCTTACACGGCACAGATACGCAGTATTTT.

A word on this clone: The same CDR3 can be traced to other DNA sequences in this sample. The chain has TRBV5-1 and TRBJ2-7; 7 nucleotides match TRBD2. The CDR3 runs to 13 residues. J gave up 0 bases and V 7 bases, and 4 bases lay outside the gene matches. Germline V gives CDR1 SGHRS, CDR2 YFSETQ. The DNA for the CDR3 is TGCGCCAGCTCGGCGGGAGACTCCTACGAGCAGTACTTC. This encodes CASSAGDSYEQYF. Supplemented by reference TRBV5-1 and TRBJ2-7, the full variable domain reads KAGVTQTPRYLIKTRGQQVTLSCSPISGHRSVSWYQQTPGQGLQFLFEYFSETQRNKGNFPGRFSGRQFSNSRSEMNVSTLELGDSALYLCASSAGDSYEQYFGPGTRLTVT.

The chain is built from TRBV11-2 and TRBJ2-7; no clear D. CDR3 size: 14 residues. V was clipped by 1 base and J by 2 bases, with 9 bases between them. Germline CDR1 SGHAT, CDR2 FQNNGV. The CDR3 DNA follows: TGTGCCAGCAGCTTAGGTCGGCAGGCCTACGAGCAGTACTTC. Translated, it gives CASSLGRQAYEQYF.

The rearrangement uses TRBV6-5 and TRBJ2-7; TRBD1 agrees at 9 bases. This CDR3 comprises 14 residues. The junction had 8 bases not matched to a gene; V was cut back by 5 bases and J by 6 bases. Germline CDR1 MNHEY, CDR2 SVGAGI. CDR3 region: CASSGQGPPIEQYF. Here the CDR3 DNA reads TGTGCCAGCAGTGGACAGGGGCCTCCCATCGAGCAGTACTTC.

This chain's CDR3 is CASSLEGNLEQFF. Written as DNA, the CDR3 is TGTGCCAGCAGCTTAGAGGGCAACCTTGAGCAGTTCTTC. The chain carries TRBV11-3 and TRBJ2-1; no clear D gene. Looked up from germline, CDR1 is SGHNT and CDR2 is YENEEA. The CDR3 spans 13 residues. Trimming cost V 0 bases and J 9 bases, with 9 bases left between them.

The chain is built from TRBV19 and TRBJ2-7; 7 positions agree with TRBD1. J was trimmed by 1 base and V by 5 bases; bases with no gene match: 8. There are 15 residues in the CDR3. Germline loops: CDR1 LNHDA, CDR2 SQIVND (reference sequence). The CDR3 DNA follows: TGTGCCAGTAGTTCCCCCGACAGGGCATCCTACGAGCAGTACTTC. Translated, it gives CASSSPDRASYEQYF.

The chain couples TRBV19 to TRBJ2-1; TRBD2 is a possible D gene (6 bases). CDR1 is LNHDA and CDR2 is SQIVND in the germline V gene (reference sequence). This CDR3 region has 16 residues. The V and J ends lost 6 bases and 0 bases respectively, with 15 bases between them. CDR3 loop: CASSAEGLSSYNEQFF. For the CDR3, the DNA is TGTGCCAGTAGCGCGGAGGGGCTTAGCTCCTACAATGAGCAGTTCTTC.

The chain links TRBV5-4 to TRBJ1-2, with D tentatively TRBD1 (5 bases). This CDR3 is 13 amino acids long. Trimming pared 5 bases from V and 1 base from J, leaving 9 bases between. The germline V gene has CDR1 SGHNT and CDR2 YYREEE (reference sequence). CDR3 sequence: CASREQVNYGYTF. The CDR3 DNA reads TGTGCCAGCAGGGAACAGGTTAACTATGGCTACACCTTC.

The chain is built from TRBV2 and TRBJ1-2; TRBD1 is a possible D gene (6 bases). Looked up from germline, CDR1 is SNHLY and CDR2 is FYNNEI. V dropped 2 bases and J dropped 5 bases, with 15 bases sitting between them. The CDR3 is 15 amino acids. CDR3 bases: TGTGCCAGCAGTGAAATGCAGGGGAGAGGGTATGGCTACACCTTC. It is translated as CASSEMQGRGYGYTF.

The chain uses TRBV29-1 and TRBJ2-7, with 11 bases aligning to TRBD2. J lost 4 bases, V lost 3 bases, and 8 bases had no gene match. The CDR3 sequence is 15 residues long. The germline V gene has CDR1 SQVTM and CDR2 ANQGSEA. CDR3 in DNA: TGCAGCGTTGAGGGTAGCGGGAGGGCCGGTTACGAGCAGTACTTC. Residues: CSVEGSGRAGYEQYF.

This CDR3 is CSVNGATYEQYF. The CDR3 nucleotides are TGCAGCGTCAACGGGGCGACCTACGAGCAGTACTTC. This chain joins TRBV29-1 and TRBJ2-7; tentatively, D is TRBD1 or TRBD2 (5 bases each). The CDR3 sequence is 12 residues long. V lost 6 bases and J 2 bases, leaving 11 bases between the germline ends. Per the germline V gene, CDR1 is SQVTM and CDR2 is ANQGSEA.

The chain uses TRBV6-6 and TRBJ2-7, with 9 nucleotides matching TRBD1. The CDR3 contains 15 residues. Germline CDR1 is MNHNY and CDR2 is SVGAGI (reference sequence). J gave up 5 bases and V 7 bases, and 12 bases lay outside the gene matches. The CDR3 loop is CASNTPGQGLHEQYF. The CDR3, as DNA: TGTGCCAGCAATACCCCCGGACAGGGGCTGCACGAGCAGTACTTC.

This clone was picked up one time. The chain has TRBV21-1 and TRBJ2-1; TRBD2 is taken as the D call from the table, unchecked against the DNA. TRBV21-1 is marked as a pseudogene. The CDR3 extends over 18 amino acids. Here the CDR3 DNA reads TGTGCCAGCAGCAAAAGAGCAGGGGAGGGGAGCTCCTACAATGAGCAGTTCTTC. Its translation: CASSKRAGEGSSYNEQFF.

The J gene is TRBJ2-5, the V gene TRBV7-2, with a possible D match to TRBD1 (5 bases). Germline loops: CDR1 SGHTA, CDR2 FQGNSA. The CDR3 has 13 amino acids. V lost 1 base and J 7 bases, leaving 10 bases between the germline ends. CDR3 protein: CASSLEGQGTQYF. CDR3 nucleotide sequence: TGTGCCAGCAGCTTAGAAGGGCAGGGGACCCAGTACTTC.

J is TRBJ1-5 and V is TRBV19; D uncertain. Germline-derived CDR1 and CDR2 are LNHDA and SQIVND (reference sequence). V lost 10 bases and J 0 bases, leaving 25 bases between the germline ends. The CDR3 extends over 18 amino acids. The CDR3 DNA follows: TGTGCCACCGCCCCTCGCGGGTCCCTCGGTAATAGCAATCAGCCCCAGCATTTT. Translation gives CATAPRGSLGNSNQPQHF.

V gene TRBV28 combines with J gene TRBJ2-7, with 8 bases aligning to TRBD2. With V trimmed by 7 bases and J by 4 bases, 6 bases remained unmatched. The length of the CDR3 is 13 residues. Germline V CDR1 and CDR2: MDHEN, SYDVKM. CDR3 amino acids: CASTSGSFYEQYF. CDR3 nucleotides: TGTGCCAGCACCAGCGGGAGCTTTTACGAGCAGTACTTC.

The chain carries TRBV7-8 and TRBJ2-2; TRBD1 aligns across 7 bases. Per the germline V gene, CDR1 is SGHVS and CDR2 is FQNEAQ. The CDR3 is made up of 17 amino acids. Trimming at V came to 2 bases and at J to 1 base, leaving 7 bases not matched to a gene. CDR3 residues: CASSLRSRQGNTGELFF. DNA for the CDR3: TGTGCCAGCAGCTTAAGGTCTAGACAGGGGAACACCGGGGAGCTGTTTTTT.

The rearrangement joins TRBV2 to TRBJ1-5; D uncertain. Trimming cost V 6 bases and J 4 bases, with 10 bases left between them. The CDR3 consists of 13 residues. The germline V gene encodes CDR1 SNHLY and CDR2 FYNNEI. Here the CDR3 DNA reads TGTGCCAGCAGAGGAGACGGTAATCAGCCCCAGCATTTT. Translation gives CASRGDGNQPQHF.

The rearrangement joins TRBV6-1 to TRBJ2-1; 16 nucleotides line up with TRBD2. The CDR3 sequence is 17 residues long. The V gene end was trimmed by 3 bases and the J gene end by 8 bases; junction bases not matched to a gene: 7. Germline CDR1 and CDR2: MNHNS and SASEGT. The CDR3 DNA is TGTGCCAGCAGTGACCCCGGGACTAGCGGGAGGGTCCATGAGCAGTTCTTC. This gives the protein CASSDPGTSGRVHEQFF.

CDR3 sequence (DNA): TGTGCCAGCAGCCCGACGGACGGAAGAAACACCATATATTTT. It is translated as CASSPTDGRNTIYF. The chain employs TRBV11-2 and TRBJ1-3; D remains ambiguous. The CDR3 has 14 residues. Trimming left V 5 bases short and J 5 bases short, with 13 bases between. CDR1 is SGHAT, CDR2 FQNNGV, per germline.

The chain carries TRBV6-5 and TRBJ2-1; D gene ambiguous. Germline CDR1 and CDR2: MNHEY and SVGAGI. The CDR3 is made up of 14 amino acids. V gave up 6 bases and J gave up 4 bases, with 13 bases separating them. CDR3 in DNA: TGTGCCAGCAGCCCACCTAGGTCTTACAATGAGCAGTTCTTC. Amino acids: CASSPPRSYNEQFF.

CDR3 bases: TGTGCCAGCAGTGCCGGGACAGGGGGGCCAGATACGCAGTATTTT. Residues: CASSAGTGGPDTQYF. The genes are TRBV2 and TRBJ2-3, with 11 bases fitting TRBD1. Per germline, CDR1 SNHLY and CDR2 FYNNEI. V shed 4 bases, J shed 4 bases, and the junction held 4 bases outside the gene matches. The CDR3 runs to 15 residues. Drawing the rest from reference TRBV2 and TRBJ2-3, the complete variable domain is EPEVTQTPSHQVTQMGQEVILRCVPISNHLYFYWYRQILGQKVEFLVSFYNNEISEKSEIFDDQFSVERPDGSNFTLKIRSTKLEDSAMYFCASSAGTGGPDTQYFGPGTRLTVL.

J is TRBJ2-2 and V is TRBV28; a possible D gene is TRBD2 (5 bases). The CDR3 loop spans 16 amino acids. Germline lookup yields CDR1 MDHEN and CDR2 SYDVKM. V gave up 0 bases and J gave up 4 bases, with 12 bases separating them. The chain's CDR3 is CASSLWTLAGTGELFF. The CDR3 coding sequence is TGTGCCAGCAGTTTATGGACCCTGGCGGGCACCGGGGAGCTGTTTTTT. The variable domain in full, completed from reference TRBV28 and TRBJ2-2, reads DVKVTQSSRYLVKRTGEKVFLECVQDMDHENMFWYRQDPGLGLRLIYFSYDVKMKEKGDIPEGYSVSREKKERFSLILESASTNQTSMYLCASSLWTLAGTGELFFGEGSRLTVL.

The chain combines TRBV10-1 with TRBJ2-7, with 9 positions matching TRBD2. CDR1 and CDR2 from the germline V gene are WNHNN and SYGVQD (reference sequence). The CDR3 has 17 residues. The J segment lost 0 bases and the V segment lost 2 bases, leaving 8 bases of the junction unmatched. Written as DNA, the CDR3 is TGCGCCAGCAGTGAGGAGTTAGCGGGGGTCGTCTCCTACGAGCAGTACTTC. Its protein product is CASSEELAGVVSYEQYF.

The chain joins TRBV6-5 to TRBJ1-5; D remains unclear. V dropped 2 bases and J dropped 2 bases, with 4 bases sitting between them. Germline CDR1 is MNHEY and CDR2 is SVGAGI. The CDR3 spans 13 residues. CDR3 DNA sequence: TGTGCCAGCAGTTACGGGCGCAATCAGCCCCAGCATTTT. It translates to CASSYGRNQPQHF.

The V gene is TRBV5-1, the J gene TRBJ2-3; D is unclear. The CDR3 consists of 14 residues. CDR1 is SGHRS, CDR2 YFSETQ, per germline. V lost 4 bases and J lost 1, with 10 bases in between. CDR3 DNA sequence: TGCGCCAGCAGCCGCCCCGGCGGCACAGATACGCAGTATTTT. The encoded protein is CASSRPGGTDTQYF.

This rearrangement joins TRBV5-4 to TRBJ2-1; D possibly matches TRBD1 or TRBD2 (5 bases each). Germline lookup yields CDR1 SGHNT and CDR2 YYREEE (reference sequence). CDR3 size: 15 residues. V was shortened by 6 bases and J by 7 bases, with 20 bases between the two germline ends. For the CDR3, the DNA is TGTGCCAGCAACAACCCGTCCGGGACGGTTAATGAGCAGTTCTTC. It encodes CASNNPSGTVNEQFF.

The chain links TRBV5-4 to TRBJ1-1; no reliable D call. Trimming removed 0 bases from V and 14 bases from J, with 17 bases in between. The CDR3 is made up of 13 amino acids. Germline CDR1 is SGHNT and CDR2 is YYREEE (reference sequence). The CDR3 here is CASSLVGTPLMFF. The DNA of the CDR3 is TGTGCCAGCAGCTTGGTAGGTACCCCGTTGATGTTCTTT. Combining the CDR3 with reference TRBV5-4 and TRBJ1-1 gives the whole variable domain ETGVTQSPTHLIKTRGQQVTLRCSSQSGHNTVSWYQQALGQGPQFIFQYYREEENGRGNFPPRFSGLQFPNYSSELNVNALELDDSALYLCASSLVGTPLMFFGQGTRLTVV.

This clone is a singleton in its sample. The V call is TRBV6-5, the J call TRBJ2-6; unclear D gene. Germline V gene sequence: CDR1 MNHEY, CDR2 SVGAGI. This CDR3 comprises 15 residues. Trimming left V 2 bases short and J 2 bases short, with 7 bases between. Written as DNA, the CDR3 is TGTGCCAGCAGTTACAAGGGTACTGGGGCCAACGTCCTGACTTTC. This encodes CASSYKGTGANVLTF.

The V call is TRBV4-1, the J call TRBJ2-3; either TRBD1 or TRBD2 may supply D (6 bases each). V was shortened by 3 bases and J by 3 bases, with 22 bases between the two germline ends. Per the germline V gene, CDR1 is MGHRA and CDR2 is YSYEKL. CDR3 size: 18 residues. CDR3 DNA sequence: TGCGCCAGCAGCCATAGTCCGGGACAAGGGAGGAGGACAGATACGCAGTATTTT. Its translation: CASSHSPGQGRRTDTQYF.

This chain uses TRBV28 with TRBJ2-3; 12 bases agree with TRBD2. With V trimmed by 5 bases and J by 2 bases, 14 bases remained unmatched. The CDR3 covers 19 residues. Germline CDR1 reads MDHEN; CDR2 reads SYDVKM. In nucleotides, the CDR3 is TGTGCCAGCAGTCCGACTAGCGGGGGTTACTACCACCCCACAGATACGCAGTATTTT. Its translation: CASSPTSGGYYHPTDTQYF.

The gene calls are TRBV7-9 and TRBJ2-1, with unresolved D. With 5 bases removed from V and 7 bases from J, the gap between germline ends came to 9 bases. CDR1 is SEHNR, CDR2 FQNEAQ, per germline (reference sequence). This CDR3 is 12 amino acids long. The chain's CDR3 is CASSLTANEQFF. The CDR3 DNA reads as TGTGCCAGCAGCCTCACTGCTAATGAGCAGTTCTTC.